In terms of frequency, the clone carrying this TCR beta chain is medium-sized. Its matching antigen is unknown. This sample was included in a study of T cell clusters in autoimmune cytopenias. Findings of the study overall: Comparing secondary cytopenia with chronic lymphocytic leukemia showed no cluster-lack signature, apparently masked by lymphoma repertoire.

Per germline, CDR1 LNHDA and CDR2 SQIVND (reference sequence). The CDR3 runs 14 residues. TRB rearrangements were amplified by touch-down multiplex PCR with mixed TRB-A/B primers. From its re-call of the multiplex PCR reads, TCRdb lists each CDR3 protein once, without DNA. The table counts 7,000 or so distinct CDR3 sequences; about 25% lies in the top ten. TRB was amplified from 250 ng of peripheral blood genomic DNA per sample. The TCR originated in a human donor with an autoimmune cytopenia or autoimmune hepatitis (not recorded which). The sample taken for sequencing was peripheral blood. The chain couples TRBV19 to TRBJ1-2; absent DNA, TCRdb's TRBD1 call cannot be checked. The CDR3 loop is CASSIQTGSHGYTF.